One sample yielded the 5 T cell receptor beta chains listed below, sequenced in a study of cytomegalovirus exposure and HLA in healthy donors. The method was immunoSEQ multiplex PCR; TCRdb's version includes in-frame clones alone and lacks a portion of them. The sample carries about 78,000 clones, 90% to 97% recorded once. Source material: PBMCs. These receptors were taken from a man younger than 30 in good health and CMV-seropositive.

This chain uses TRBV4-2 with TRBJ2-7; TRBD2 is a possible D gene (6 bases). Germline V gene data show CDR1 as LGHNA and CDR2 as YNFKEQ. CDR3 length: 13 amino acids. V was trimmed by 4 bases and J by 3 bases, leaving 10 bases between them. This CDR3 is CASSPQGGYEQYF. CDR3 coding DNA: TGTGCCAGCAGCCCTCAGGGAGGCTACGAGCAGTACTTC.

This chain joins TRBV19 and TRBJ2-7; TRBD2 might be the D (5 bases). Trimming left V 1 base short and J 2 bases short, with 6 bases between. CDR1 and CDR2 (germline): LNHDA, SQIVND (reference sequence). The CDR3 sequence is 13 residues long. Here the CDR3 reads CASSIGETYEQYF. In DNA, the CDR3 is TGTGCCAGTAGTATAGGGGAGACCTACGAGCAGTACTTC. Combining the CDR3 with reference TRBV19 and TRBJ2-7 gives the whole variable domain DGGITQSPKYLFRKEGQNVTLSCEQNLNHDAMYWYRQDPGQGLRLIYYSQIVNDFQKGDIAEGYSVSREKKESFPLTVTSAQKNPTAFYLCASSIGETYEQYFGPGTRLTVT.

The CDR3 reads CASSLGWTETYEQYF. The CDR3 DNA reads as TGTGCCAGCAGCTTGGGCTGGACAGAGACCTACGAGCAGTACTTC. V is TRBV5-5 and J is TRBJ2-7; D is perhaps TRBD1 (6 bases). With 0 bases removed from V and 2 bases from J, the gap between germline ends came to 12 bases. CDR1 and CDR2 from the germline V gene are SGHKS and YYEKEE (reference sequence). The CDR3 covers 15 residues.

The rearrangement joins TRBV5-5 to TRBJ2-2; 7 bases are shared with TRBD2. J gave up 3 bases and V 5 bases, and 10 bases lay outside the gene matches. Per the germline V gene, CDR1 is SGHKS and CDR2 is YYEKEE (reference sequence). The CDR3 totals 16 residues. Here the CDR3 reads CASRREWGGDTGELFF. CDR3 coding DNA: TGTGCCAGCAGACGGGAGTGGGGGGGGGACACCGGGGAGCTGTTTTTT.

The chain is built from TRBV2 and TRBJ1-4; the D gene is possibly TRBD1 (6 bases). There are 13 residues in the CDR3. In germline, CDR1 is SNHLY, CDR2 FYNNEI. Trimming removed 3 bases from V and 6 bases from J, with 8 bases in between. In DNA form, the CDR3 reads TGTGCCAGCAGTGACAGGGGAGATGAAAAACTGTTTTTT. It encodes CASSDRGDEKLFF.